This TCR beta chain was sequenced in a study of blood T cell repertoires in COVID-19. Study information: COVID-19 samples, acute and convalescent, were from the United States, Italy and Spain.

In the authors' methods: Reference gene primers were amplified, and this amplification served to estimate nucleated cell counts. Measured with immunoSEQ multiplex PCR; TCRdb has only the in-frame clones, and not every one. V and J calls and clone size are as listed in that table; D and trimming were resolved from the DNA. The table has fewer than 250,000 clones, around 85% seen once. Only one count was recorded for this clone. The sequenced sample consisted of peripheral blood. The TCR was taken from a woman aged 60-75 years with active or convalescent COVID-19.

The CDR3 spells CAWTDRVGTNYGYTF. CDR3 in DNA: TGTGCCTGGACCGACAGGGTGGGCACTAACTATGGCTACACCTTC. This chain connects TRBV30 to TRBJ1-2; 7 bases match TRBD1. Trimming took 4 bases from V and 0 from J; bases not matched to a gene: 8. From germline, CDR1 is GTSNPN and CDR2 SVGIG (reference sequence). The CDR3 length is 15 residues.